What follows is one TCR beta chain and its context. This record belongs to a study of blood T cell repertoires in COVID-19. The overall study: COVID-19 samples from acute and convalescent phases originated in the United States, Italy and Spain.

Study processing details: Nucleated cell number was recorded as an estimate derived from reference gene primer amplification. The method was immunoSEQ multiplex PCR; TCRdb's version includes in-frame clones alone and lacks a portion of them. That table gives V, J and clone size, and the DNA gave D and trimming. The profile shows roughly 180,000 clones, around 85% of them singletons. CDR3 length equals 17 residues. Germline CDR1 reads SGHNT; CDR2 reads YYREEE (reference sequence). J gave up 0 bases and V 4 bases, and 10 bases lay outside the gene matches. V is TRBV5-4 and J is TRBJ2-3; 8 bases are shared with TRBD2. The material sequenced was peripheral blood. The origin of this receptor is a man in his sixties who had recovered from COVID-19. The CDR3 DNA is TGTGCCAGCAGCCCGAAGGTCCTAGCGGGTAGCACAGATACGCAGTATTTT. Its protein is CASSPKVLAGSTDTQYF.